This T cell receptor beta chain was retrieved from a study of blood T cell repertoires in COVID-19. Trimming stripped 6 bases from V and 2 bases from J, with 14 bases between. From germline, CDR1 is MNHNY and CDR2 SVGAGI (reference sequence). This CDR3 contains 15 residues. The authors' processing: How many nucleated cells were present was estimated from reference gene primer amplification. TCRdb's copy holds only in-frame clones and misses some; the assay was immunoSEQ multiplex PCR. The DNA gave D and trimming, while V, J and clone size come from that table. The table includes roughly 290,000 clones, approximately 92% detected once.

The chain is built from TRBV6-6 and TRBJ1-5; D uncertain. The sample comprised peripheral blood. This receptor was taken from a woman under 40 with COVID-19, enrolled during active disease. The CDR3 sequence is CASSPNPFGNQPQHF. The CDR3 DNA is TGTGCCAGCAGCCCTAACCCTTTTGGCAATCAGCCCCAGCATTTT.